Below, 8 T cell receptor beta chains from the same sample are listed, as sequenced in a study of T cells after yellow fever vaccination. In TCRdb, the 5' RACE reads were re-called with MiXCR into one record per CDR3 protein. The sample records hundreds of thousands of distinct CDR3 sequences, less than 15% being singletons. Sequenced material: PBMCs, taken on the day of the yellow fever booster vaccination. All receptors come from a man aged 30 to 45 who received the YFV17D yellow fever vaccine.

J is TRBJ2-1 and V is TRBV6-5; D gene unclear. Germline V gene sequence: CDR1 MNHEY, CDR2 SVGAGI. V was pared by 2 bases and J by 0 bases, with 14 bases between. The CDR3 totals 17 residues. CDR3 loop: CASSYTAVPNSYNEQFF. CDR3 DNA sequence: TGTGCCAGCAGTTACACCGCTGTCCCGAACTCCTACAATGAGCAGTTCTTC.

The chain uses TRBV7-2 and TRBJ2-2; D remains ambiguous. CDR1 SGHTA and CDR2 FQGNSA come from the germline V gene. CDR3 length equals 12 residues. Trimming left V 6 bases short and J 8 bases short, with 10 bases between. CDR3 loop: CASSRPAGELFF. CDR3 nucleotides: TGTGCCAGCAGTCGCCCGGCAGGGGAGCTGTTTTTT. Together with reference TRBV7-2 and TRBJ2-2, the CDR3 gives the full variable domain: GAGVSQSPSNKVTEKGKDVELRCDPISGHTALYWYRQSLGQGLEFLIYFQGNSAPDKSGLPSDRFSAERTGGSVSTLTIQRTQQEDSAVYLCASSRPAGELFFGEGSRLTVL.

This clonotype was picked up a small number of times. The chain combines TRBV20-1 with TRBJ2-1; D is unclear. The CDR3 is 13 amino acids. Trimming shortened V by 3 bases and J by 2 bases, and 8 bases separated the two germline ends. Germline lookup yields CDR1 DFQATT and CDR2 SNEGSKA (reference sequence). The CDR3 region has the DNA TGCAGTGCTAGCTTTGTAACCTACAATGAGCAGTTCTTC. This translates into CSASFVTYNEQFF.

This clonotype was counted a few times. The chain uses TRBV5-1 and TRBJ2-7; possible D gene TRBD2, 6 bases. Trimming took off 0 bases at V and 6 bases at J, with 16 bases between the two ends. This CDR3 has 15 amino acids. CDR1 SGHRS and CDR2 YFSETQ come from the germline V gene. CDR3 sequence (DNA): TGCGCCAGCAGCTTGGCCGGGGGAGAAATGGGCGAGCAGTACTTC. Residues: CASSLAGGEMGEQYF.

This clonotype was seen more than once but under ten times. The chain carries TRBV6-1 and TRBJ2-1, with D unclear. Germline lookup yields CDR1 MNHNS and CDR2 SASEGT. This CDR3 has 12 residues. Trimming took off 7 bases at V and 7 bases at J, with 11 bases between the two ends. The CDR3 coding sequence is TGTGCCAGCAACCTAGGGTGGAATGAGCAGTTCTTC. Its protein is CASNLGWNEQFF.

This clonotype was recorded a few times. The chain carries TRBV5-4 and TRBJ2-7, with 11 positions matching TRBD2. CDR3 length: 18 amino acids. CDR1 is SGHNT and CDR2 is YYREEE in the germline V gene (reference sequence). Trimming took 1 base from V and 2 from J; bases not matched to a gene: 11. The CDR3 protein is CASSLRPVLAGGTYEQYF. CDR3 DNA: TGTGCCAGCAGCTTGAGGCCTGTTCTAGCGGGGGGAACCTACGAGCAGTACTTC.

J is TRBJ2-1 and V is TRBV6-5; D perhaps matches TRBD1 (6 bases). The germline V gene has CDR1 MNHEY and CDR2 SVGAGI. V was shortened by 0 bases and J by 8 bases, with 11 bases between the two germline ends. The CDR3 runs 14 residues. CDR3: CASSYSGEGDEQFF. DNA for the CDR3: TGTGCCAGCAGTTACTCGGGAGAGGGGGATGAGCAGTTCTTC.

This clonotype was observed a handful of times. J is TRBJ1-4 and V is TRBV12-3 or TRBV12-4, with a tentative D call TRBD1 (5 bases). V lost 0 bases and J 6 bases, leaving 14 bases between the germline ends. This CDR3 region has 16 residues. Here the CDR3 DNA reads TGTGCCAGCAGTTTAGCGCTTGTGCAGGGTGATGAAAAACTGTTTTTT. Protein product: CASSLALVQGDEKLFF.